The clone carrying this T cell receptor beta chain was counted once. This entry is derived from a study of technical replicates of blood from a handful of donors. Here immunoSEQ multiplex PCR was the method, and the copy in TCRdb shows in-frame clones only, minus some. The sample includes approximately 13,000 clones, around 79% of them seen just once. The CDR3 has 13 residues. V was trimmed by 5 bases and J by 7 bases, leaving 11 bases between them. Germline lookup yields CDR1 SEHNR and CDR2 FQNEAQ (reference sequence). The chain links TRBV7-9 to TRBJ2-2, with D possibly being TRBD2 (6 bases). This receptor was taken from a human donor in good health. Source material: PBMCs. CDR3 loop: CASSPLGGGELFF. Written as DNA, the CDR3 is TGTGCCAGCAGCCCCCTGGGAGGCGGGGAGCTGTTTTTT.